This TCR beta chain was sequenced in a study of blood T cell repertoires in COVID-19. V shed 1 base, J shed 5 bases, and the junction held 9 bases outside the gene matches. The germline CDR1 and CDR2 sequences are SGHRS and YFSETQ. The CDR3 totals 15 residues. Sequenced by immunoSEQ multiplex PCR; TCRdb stores in-frame clones only, minus some. This table holds 150,000 to 190,000 clones, approximately 90% found once. The sequence derives from a woman aged 40 to 55 with acute or convalescent COVID-19. The rearrangement uses TRBV5-1 and TRBJ2-7; TRBD2 matches at 7 bases. The sequenced sample consisted of peripheral blood. The DNA for the CDR3 is TGCGCCAGCAGCTTGAATCCAGCGGGGATAGACGAGCAGTACTTC. Translated, it gives CASSLNPAGIDEQYF.